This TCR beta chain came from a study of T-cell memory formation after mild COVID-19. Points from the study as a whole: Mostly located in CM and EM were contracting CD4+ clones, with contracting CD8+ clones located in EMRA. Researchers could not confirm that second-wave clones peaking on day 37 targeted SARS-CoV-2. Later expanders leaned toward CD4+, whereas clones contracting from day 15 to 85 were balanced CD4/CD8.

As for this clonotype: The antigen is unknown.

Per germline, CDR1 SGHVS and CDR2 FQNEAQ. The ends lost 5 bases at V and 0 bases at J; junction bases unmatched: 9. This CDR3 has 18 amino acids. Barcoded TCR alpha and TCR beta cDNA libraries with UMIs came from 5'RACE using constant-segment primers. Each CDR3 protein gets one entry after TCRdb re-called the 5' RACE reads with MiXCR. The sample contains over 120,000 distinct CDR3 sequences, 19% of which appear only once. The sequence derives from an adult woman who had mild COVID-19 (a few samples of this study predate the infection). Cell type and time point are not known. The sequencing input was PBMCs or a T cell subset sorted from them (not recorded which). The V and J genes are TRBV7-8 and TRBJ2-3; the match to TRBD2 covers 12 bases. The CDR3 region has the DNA TGTGCCAGCAGCATGACTAGCGGGGGATTTGCTAGCACAGATACGCAGTATTTT. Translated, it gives CASSMTSGGFASTDTQYF.